The rows below give T cell receptor beta chains drawn from one sample of a study of T cell clonotyping in hematopoietic cell transplantation. The data were produced by immunoSEQ multiplex PCR, yet TCRdb's version contains in-frame clones alone and is incomplete. The data show approximately 8,000 clones, less than 70% seen once. Sequencing used peripheral blood mononuclear cells, obtained 100 days after allogeneic stem cell transplant. The source is a male patient aged 60-69 years who had an allogeneic stem cell transplant from an unrelated donor, so the T cells may come from the graft donor. Some clones in this sample may be carry-over from other donors' samples. Both conserved end residues are part of each CDR3. A D gene is named only where the DNA matches it firmly. Size values are once, few and many counts, or a class for expanded clones, and some rows have none.

clone_size	v_call	d_call	j_call	cdr3_nt	cdr3_aa
once	TRBV7-6	-	TRBJ1-1	TGTGCCAGCAGCCCCGGGGCGGATCGAAGCCGCGCTTTCTTT	CASSPGADRSRAFF
-	TRBV18	-	TRBJ2-7	TGTGCCAGCTCACCACAGTCCTACGAGCAGTACTTC	CASSPQSYEQYF
-	TRBV4-1	TRBD2	TRBJ2-3	TGCGCCAGCAGCCCCCCGGGGGGGGCAGATACGCAGTATTTT	CASSPPGGADTQYF
-	TRBV2	-	TRBJ1-1	TGTGCCAGCAAGGTAGTCGAGTTATCCGAGGCTGAAGCTTTCTTT	CASKVVELSEAEAFF
-	TRBV9	TRBD1	TRBJ2-5	TGTGCCAGCAGCGTCGGGACAGGGGATGTAGAGACCCAGTACTTC	CASSVGTGDVETQYF
few	TRBV29-1	TRBD1	TRBJ1-1	TGCAGCGCTCTGAAGGGACAGATGAACACTGAAGCTTTCTTT	CSALKGQMNTEAFF
-	TRBV7-3	-	TRBJ2-1	TGTGCCAGCAGCTTAACGCACAGGGTTTGGTACAATGAGCAGTTCTTC	CASSLTHRVWYNEQFF
-	TRBV4-2	-	TRBJ2-7	TGTGCCAGCAGCCAACCCCAAGGGGGGCGGGACGAGCAGTACTTC	CASSQPQGGRDEQYF
few	TRBV2	-	TRBJ1-1	TGTGCCAGCAGTGAAGAGGGGGGGCGCACTGAAGCTTTCTTT	CASSEEGGRTEAFF
-	TRBV10-2	TRBD2	TRBJ2-2	TGCGCCAGCAGGAGGACTAGCGGTGGGCAGCTGTTTTTT	CASRRTSGGQLFF
medium-sized	TRBV5-6	-	TRBJ2-7	TGTGCCAGCAGCTTGATCAACGCGCGGTATGAGCAGTACTTC	CASSLINARYEQYF
-	TRBV6-5	-	TRBJ2-7	TGTGCCAGCAGCCTCACGGGGGCCGAGCAGTACTTC	CASSLTGAEQYF
-	TRBV5-1	TRBD1	TRBJ1-2	TGCGCCAGCAGCCCAGCCGGGACAGGAGTATATGGCTACACCTTC	CASSPAGTGVYGYTF
once	TRBV4-2	-	TRBJ2-7	TGTGCCAGCAGCCAAGCGGGGGGCCCTACCTACGAGCAGTACTTC	CASSQAGGPTYEQYF